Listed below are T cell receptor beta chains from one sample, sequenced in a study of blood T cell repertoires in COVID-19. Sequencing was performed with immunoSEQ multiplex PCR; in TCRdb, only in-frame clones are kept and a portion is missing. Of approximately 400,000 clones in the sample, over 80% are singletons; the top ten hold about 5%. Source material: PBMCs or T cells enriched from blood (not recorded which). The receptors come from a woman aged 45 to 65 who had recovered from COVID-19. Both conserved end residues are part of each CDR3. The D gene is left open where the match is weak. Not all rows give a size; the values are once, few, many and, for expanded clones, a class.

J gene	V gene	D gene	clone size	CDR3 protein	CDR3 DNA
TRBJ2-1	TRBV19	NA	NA	CATTTSFLGEQFF	TGTGCCACTACCACTAGTTTTTTGGGCGAGCAGTTCTTC
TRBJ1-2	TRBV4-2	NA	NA	CASSQDAGKNGYTF	TGTGCCAGCAGCCAAGACGCAGGGAAAAATGGCTACACCTTC
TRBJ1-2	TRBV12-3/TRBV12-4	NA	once	CASSSRSGGYTF	TGTGCCAGCAGTTCGCGGAGCGGCGGCTACACCTTC
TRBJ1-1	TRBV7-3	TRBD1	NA	CASSPRQGVGTEAFF	TGTGCCAGCAGCCCTCGACAGGGAGTAGGCACTGAAGCTTTCTTT
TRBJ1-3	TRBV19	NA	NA	CASSRRQVSGNTIYF	TGTGCCAGTAGTAGGCGACAGGTCTCTGGAAACACCATATATTTT
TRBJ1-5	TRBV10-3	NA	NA	CAISVFGRGSALSYSNQPQHF	TGTGCCATCAGTGTCTTCGGCAGGGGATCCGCTTTGTCCTATAGCAATCAGCCCCAGCATTTT
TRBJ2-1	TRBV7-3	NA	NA	CASSPGYRERDEQFF	TGTGCCAGCAGCCCAGGGTATCGGGAGCGAGATGAGCAGTTCTTC
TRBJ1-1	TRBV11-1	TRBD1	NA	CASSPGQGGTEAFF	TGTGCCAGCAGCCCGGGACAGGGTGGTACTGAAGCTTTCTTT
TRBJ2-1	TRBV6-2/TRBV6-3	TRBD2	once	CASSTPRLAGAVYNEQFF	TGTGCCAGCAGTACCCCCCGACTAGCGGGAGCCGTATACAATGAGCAGTTCTTC
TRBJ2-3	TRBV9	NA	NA	CASSVDSGTDTQYF	TGTGCCAGCAGCGTAGATAGCGGCACAGATACGCAGTATTTT
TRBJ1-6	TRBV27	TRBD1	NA	CASSQLSLGTGGYGSPLHF	TGTGCCAGCAGTCAGCTGTCCCTCGGGACAGGGGGGTATGGTTCACCCCTCCACTTT
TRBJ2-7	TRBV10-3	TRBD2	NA	CAISEGRLAGDEQYF	TGTGCCATCAGTGAGGGTAGACTAGCGGGGGACGAGCAGTACTTC
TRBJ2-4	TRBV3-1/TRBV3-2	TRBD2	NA	CASSQVSLAGAVAKNIQYF	TGTGCCAGCAGCCAAGTGTCACTAGCGGGAGCGGTAGCCAAAAACATTCAGTACTTC
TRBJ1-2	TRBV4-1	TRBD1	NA	CASSQGGQGVHYGYTF	TGCGCCAGCAGCCAAGGGGGCCAGGGGGTCCACTATGGCTACACCTTC
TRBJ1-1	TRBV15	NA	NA	CATSRSVNTEAFF	TGTGCCACCAGCAGATCAGTGAACACTGAAGCTTTCTTT
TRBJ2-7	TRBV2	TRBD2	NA	CASSLAGGSYEQYF	TGTGCCAGCAGCTTAGCGGGAGGCAGCTACGAGCAGTACTTC
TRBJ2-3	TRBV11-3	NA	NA	CASSLDQTSTDTQYF	TGTGCCAGCAGCTTAGATCAGACAAGCACAGATACGCAGTATTTT
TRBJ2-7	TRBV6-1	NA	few	CASSDIYSYEQYF	TGTGCCAGCAGTGACATCTACTCCTACGAGCAGTACTTC
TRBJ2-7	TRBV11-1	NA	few	CASSLVDRPPYEQYF	TGTGCCAGCAGCTTAGTAGACAGGCCCCCCTACGAGCAGTACTTC
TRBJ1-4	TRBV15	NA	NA	CATSFLSTNEKLFF	TGTGCCACCTCTTTCCTGTCAACTAATGAAAAACTGTTTTTT
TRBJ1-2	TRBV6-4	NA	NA	CASSDSEGARGPYGYTF	TGTGCCAGCAGTGACTCGGAAGGGGCCAGGGGTCCCTATGGCTACACCTTC
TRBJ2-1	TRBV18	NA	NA	CASSRATPYNEQFF	TGTGCCAGCTCACGGGCTACACCGTACAATGAGCAGTTCTTC